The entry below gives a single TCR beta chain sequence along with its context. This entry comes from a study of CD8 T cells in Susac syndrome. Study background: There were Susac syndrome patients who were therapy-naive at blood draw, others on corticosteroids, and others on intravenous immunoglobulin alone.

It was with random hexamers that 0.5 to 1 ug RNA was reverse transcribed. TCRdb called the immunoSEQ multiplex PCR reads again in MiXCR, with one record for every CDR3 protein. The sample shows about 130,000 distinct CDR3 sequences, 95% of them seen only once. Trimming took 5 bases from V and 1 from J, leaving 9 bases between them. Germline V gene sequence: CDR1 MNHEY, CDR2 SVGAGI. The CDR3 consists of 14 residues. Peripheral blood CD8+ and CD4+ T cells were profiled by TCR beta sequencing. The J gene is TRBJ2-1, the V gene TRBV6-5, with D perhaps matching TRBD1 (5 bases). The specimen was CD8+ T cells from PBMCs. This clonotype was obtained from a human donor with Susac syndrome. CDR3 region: CASSLDRSYNEQFF. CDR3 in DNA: TGTGCCAGCAGTCTCGACAGATCCTACAATGAGCAGTTCTTC.